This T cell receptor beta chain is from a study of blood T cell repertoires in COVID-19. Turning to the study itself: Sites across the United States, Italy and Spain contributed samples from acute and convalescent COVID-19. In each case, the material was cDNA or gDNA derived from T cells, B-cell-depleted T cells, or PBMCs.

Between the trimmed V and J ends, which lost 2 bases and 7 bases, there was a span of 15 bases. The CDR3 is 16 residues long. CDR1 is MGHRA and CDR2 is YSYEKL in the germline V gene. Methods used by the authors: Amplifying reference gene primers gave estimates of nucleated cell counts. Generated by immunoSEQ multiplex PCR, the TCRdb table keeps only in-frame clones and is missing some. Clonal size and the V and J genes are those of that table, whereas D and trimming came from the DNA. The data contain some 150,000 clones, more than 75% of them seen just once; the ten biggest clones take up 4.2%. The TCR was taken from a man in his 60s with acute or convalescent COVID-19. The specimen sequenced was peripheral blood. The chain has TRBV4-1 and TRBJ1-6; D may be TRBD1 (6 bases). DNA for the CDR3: TGCGCCAGCAGCCAACATAAGGGCAGGGGAAATTCACCCCTCCACTTT. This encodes CASSQHKGRGNSPLHF.